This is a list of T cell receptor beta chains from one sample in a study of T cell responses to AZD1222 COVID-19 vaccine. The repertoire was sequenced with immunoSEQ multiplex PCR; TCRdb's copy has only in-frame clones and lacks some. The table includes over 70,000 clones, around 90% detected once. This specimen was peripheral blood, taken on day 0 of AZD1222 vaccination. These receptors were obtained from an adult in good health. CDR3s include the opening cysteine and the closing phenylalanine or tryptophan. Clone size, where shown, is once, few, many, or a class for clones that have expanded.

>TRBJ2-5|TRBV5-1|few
CASSGTSGVSETQYF
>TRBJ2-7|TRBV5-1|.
CASSLDSIGIYEQYF
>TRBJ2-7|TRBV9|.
CASTAGGLEQYF
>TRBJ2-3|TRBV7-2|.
CASSIERTDTQYF
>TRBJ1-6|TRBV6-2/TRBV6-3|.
CASSFGGRGSSPLHF
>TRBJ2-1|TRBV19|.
CASSRPSGRGGSYNEQFF
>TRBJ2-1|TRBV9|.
CASSPRLGNEQFF
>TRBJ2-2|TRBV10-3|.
CAIVGTLNTGELFF
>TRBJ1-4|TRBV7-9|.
CASSSQGTTNEKLFF
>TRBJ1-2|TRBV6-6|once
CASTEGGIDGYTF
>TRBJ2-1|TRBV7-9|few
CASSLGQGVYNEQFF
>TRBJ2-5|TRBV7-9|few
CASSPKFRIAQETQYF
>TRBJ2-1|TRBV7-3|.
CASSLTLAGEHNEQFF
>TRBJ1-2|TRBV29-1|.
CSVAGTGHGYTF
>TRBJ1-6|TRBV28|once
CASSPTGLYNSPLHF
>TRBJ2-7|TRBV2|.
CASSGRQVAYEQYF
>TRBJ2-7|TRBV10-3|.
CAISEKTEQYF
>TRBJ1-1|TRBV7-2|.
CASSTDREGRAFF
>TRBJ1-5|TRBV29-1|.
CSVGGTANQPQHF
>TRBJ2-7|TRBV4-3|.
CASSQDRGRAYEQYF
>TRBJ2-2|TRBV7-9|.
CATYRDGNTGELFF
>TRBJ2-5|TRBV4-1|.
CASSQDLASGRETQYF
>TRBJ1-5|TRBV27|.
CASSPAGVNQPQHF
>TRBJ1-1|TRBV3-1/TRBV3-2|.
CASSHRAGQGATAFF
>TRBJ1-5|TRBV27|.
CASSSRTGGLNQPQHF
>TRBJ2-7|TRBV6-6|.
CASSPRVLRLEQYF
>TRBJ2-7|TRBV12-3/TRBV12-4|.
CASSLKGATPQYF
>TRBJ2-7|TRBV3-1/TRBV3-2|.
CASSQDMGNYEQYF
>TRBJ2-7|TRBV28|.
CASSSPGQKYEQYF
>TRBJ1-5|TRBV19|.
CASSPGRTTTQHF
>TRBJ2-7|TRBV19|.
CASSSGGLGYEQYF
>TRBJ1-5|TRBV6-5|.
CASSSGQRNQPQHF
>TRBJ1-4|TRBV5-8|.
CASSLPGQGWEKLFF
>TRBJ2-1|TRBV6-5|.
CASSSRQGTNNEQFF
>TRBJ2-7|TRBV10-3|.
CAISDGQGERYEQYF
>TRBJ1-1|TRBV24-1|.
CATMQGLNTEAFF
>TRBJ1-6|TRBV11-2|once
CAGSSLRNSPLHF
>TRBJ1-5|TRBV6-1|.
CASSARGGRQGNQPQHF